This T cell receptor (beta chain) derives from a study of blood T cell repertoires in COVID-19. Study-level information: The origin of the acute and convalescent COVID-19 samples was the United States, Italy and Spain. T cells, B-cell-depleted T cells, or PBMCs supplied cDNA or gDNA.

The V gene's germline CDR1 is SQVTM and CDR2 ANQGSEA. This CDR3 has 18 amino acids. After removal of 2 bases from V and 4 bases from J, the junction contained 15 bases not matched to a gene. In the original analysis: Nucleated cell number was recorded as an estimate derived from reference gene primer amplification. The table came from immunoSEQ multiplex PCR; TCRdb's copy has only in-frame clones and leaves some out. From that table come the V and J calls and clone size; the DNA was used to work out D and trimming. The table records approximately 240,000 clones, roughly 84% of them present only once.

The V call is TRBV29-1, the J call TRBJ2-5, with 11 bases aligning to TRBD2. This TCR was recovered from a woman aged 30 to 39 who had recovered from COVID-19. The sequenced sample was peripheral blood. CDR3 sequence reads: CSVERQGVSGRGRETQYF. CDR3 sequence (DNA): TGCAGCGTTGAACGGCAGGGAGTTAGCGGGAGGGGCAGAGAGACCCAGTACTTC. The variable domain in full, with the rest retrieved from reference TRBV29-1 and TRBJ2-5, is SAVISQKPSRDICQRGTSLTIQCQVDSQVTMMFWYRQQPGQSLTLIATANQGSEATYESGFVIDKFPISRPNLTFSTLTVSNMSPEDSSIYLCSVERQGVSGRGRETQYFGPGTRLLVL.